One and the same sample provided the 23 T cell receptor beta chains below, sequenced in a study of T cell clusters in autoimmune cytopenias. Each sample's input was 250 ng genomic DNA, 35,000 to 40,000 genome equivalents. Multiplex touch-down PCR amplified TRB using TRB-A and TRB-B pools in one tube. One entry per CDR3 protein, without DNA, is what TCRdb gives after re-calling the multiplex PCR reads. This sample contains about 12,000 distinct CDR3 sequences. The sequencing input was peripheral blood. The receptors stem from a human donor with an autoimmune cytopenia or autoimmune hepatitis (not recorded which).

The chain combines TRBV6-5 with TRBJ1-3. The CDR3 loop spans 14 amino acids. The germline V gene encodes CDR1 MNHEY and CDR2 SVGAGI. The CDR3 sequence: CASSYGFDGNTIYF.

This chain uses TRBV6-1 with TRBJ2-3. CDR1 and CDR2 from the germline V gene are MNHNS and SASEGT. The CDR3 is 13 residues long. The CDR3 protein is CASSEGRTDTQYF.

This sequence joins TRBV5-6 and TRBJ1-5. CDR3 length: 15 amino acids. CDR1 is SGHDT and CDR2 is YYEEEE in the germline V gene. This chain's CDR3 is CASSSVDQPNQPQHF.

The V call is TRBV7-9, the J call TRBJ2-3. CDR1 and CDR2 (germline): SEHNR, FQNEAQ (reference sequence). This CDR3 comprises 16 residues. CDR3: CASSLDLAANTDTQYF. Based on the CDR3 plus reference TRBV7-9 and TRBJ2-3, the full variable domain is DTGVSQNPRHKITKRGQNVTFRCDPISEHNRLYWYRQTLGQGPEFLTYFQNEAQLEKSRLLSDRFSAERPKGSFSTLEIQRTEQGDSAMYLCASSLDLAANTDTQYFGPGTRLTVL.

The gene calls are TRBV12-3 or TRBV12-4 and TRBJ1-3. This CDR3 spans 14 amino acids. The CDR3 loop is CASSPGISGNTIYF.

The rearrangement joins TRBV6-5 to TRBJ2-5; TCRdb indicates TRBD2, and absent DNA this call remains unverified. Germline values: CDR1 MNHEY, CDR2 SVGAGI. This CDR3 spans 13 amino acids. CDR3 region: CASSPREVETQYF.

The J gene is TRBJ1-5, the V gene TRBV6-2 or TRBV6-3; TCRdb gives TRBD1 as the D gene, but with no DNA this cannot be confirmed. The germline gives CDR1 MNHEY, CDR2 SVGEGT. CDR3 length: 14 residues. Here the CDR3 reads CASSRTGAFQPQHF.

This clonotype is medium-sized (0.01 to 0.1%) by frequency. This chain connects TRBV6-5 to TRBJ2-7; TCRdb proposes TRBD2, but this gene call is untestable without DNA. The germline CDR1 and CDR2 sequences are MNHEY and SVGAGI. The CDR3 has 15 amino acids. This chain's CDR3 is CASSRTSPFSYEQYF.

The rearrangement links TRBV6-6 to TRBJ2-1; no DNA is available, so the TRBD1 call from TCRdb remains unchecked. The CDR3 runs 15 residues. Germline V gene lookup returns CDR1 MNHNY and CDR2 SVGAGI (reference sequence). The chain's CDR3 is CASSWTGTTLLEQFF.

The rearrangement uses TRBV19 and TRBJ2-2; TCRdb names TRBD2, which stays unverified in the absence of DNA. The length of the CDR3 is 14 residues. From germline, CDR1 is LNHDA and CDR2 SQIVND (reference sequence). The CDR3 spells CASSRAGGIGELFF.

This clonotype counts as medium-sized by frequency. The rearrangement joins TRBV27 to TRBJ2-3; TCRdb picks TRBD2, but there is no DNA to check that call. Germline CDR1 and CDR2: MNHEY and SMNVEV (reference sequence). The CDR3 runs 14 residues. CDR3 region: CASSLQMGRDTQYF.

The rearrangement links TRBV19 to TRBJ1-2; TCRdb designates TRBD1, a call that cannot be tested without DNA. Germline CDR1 reads LNHDA; CDR2 reads SQIVND (reference sequence). The CDR3 runs 13 residues. The CDR3 region is CASSIGQGAGYTF. The complete variable domain, with remaining parts taken from reference TRBV19 and TRBJ1-2, reads DGGITQSPKYLFRKEGQNVTLSCEQNLNHDAMYWYRQDPGQGLRLIYYSQIVNDFQKGDIAEGYSVSREKKESFPLTVTSAQKNPTAFYLCASSIGQGAGYTFGSGTRLTVV.

This clonotype is labeled medium-sized based on frequency. The gene calls are TRBV29-1 and TRBJ2-1. From germline, CDR1 is SQVTM and CDR2 ANQGSEA. The CDR3 is 14 residues long. The CDR3 here is CSVETLRSVREQFF.

According to its frequency, this clonotype is medium-sized. This rearrangement joins TRBV30 to TRBJ2-2; TCRdb outputs TRBD2, but without DNA this stays unchecked. CDR3 length: 12 residues. CDR1 is GTSNPN, CDR2 SVGIG, per germline (reference sequence). The CDR3 is CAWTNEGGELFF. Drawing the rest from reference TRBV30 and TRBJ2-2, the complete variable domain is SQTIHQWPATLVQPVGSPLSLECTVEGTSNPNLYWYRQAAGRGLQLLFYSVGIGQISSEVPQNLSASRPQDRQFILSSKKLLLSDSGFYLCAWTNEGGELFFGEGSRLTVL.

The chain carries TRBV6-6 and TRBJ1-6; TCRdb designates TRBD1, a call that cannot be tested without DNA. Germline lookup yields CDR1 MNHNY and CDR2 SVGAGI (reference sequence). The CDR3 length is 14 residues. The CDR3 reads CASSPRTGASPLHF.

The chain has TRBV7-2 and TRBJ1-6. CDR3 size: 14 residues. Germline-derived CDR1 and CDR2 are SGHTA and FQGNSA. This chain's CDR3 is CASSLDSSRKALHF.

This chain joins TRBV15 and TRBJ2-1; TCRdb gives TRBD1 as the D gene, but with no DNA this cannot be confirmed. The CDR3 has 16 amino acids. Germline CDR1 reads LNHNV; CDR2 reads YYDKDF (reference sequence). CDR3 sequence: CATSRGVGTEDNEQFF.

This chain joins TRBV15 and TRBJ2-5; TCRdb lists TRBD2, though no DNA is available to test this call. This CDR3 is built from 18 residues. The germline CDR1 and CDR2 sequences are LNHNV and YYDKDF (reference sequence). CDR3 sequence: CATRSEREAPIYQETQYF.

The rearrangement links TRBV7-9 to TRBJ2-2; lacking DNA, the TRBD2 call made by TCRdb goes unchecked. In germline, CDR1 is SEHNR, CDR2 FQNEAQ (reference sequence). This CDR3 is built from 15 residues. The CDR3 reads CASSLSGGLTGELFF.

The J gene is TRBJ2-3, the V gene TRBV6-2 or TRBV6-3. The CDR3 has 15 amino acids. Germline V CDR1 and CDR2: MNHEY, SVGEGT. The CDR3 sequence is CASSARWGSTDTQYF.

V usage is TRBV6-1 and J usage is TRBJ2-5; with no DNA, the TCRdb D assignment of TRBD1 cannot be verified. The CDR3 has 13 residues. CDR1 is MNHNS, CDR2 SASEGT, per germline. CDR3 sequence reads: CASSGGTWETQYF.

According to its frequency, this clonotype is medium-sized. The rearrangement uses TRBV29-1 and TRBJ2-7; TCRdb's assignment of TRBD1 cannot be checked, as there is no DNA. CDR1 is SQVTM, CDR2 ANQGSEA, per germline. This CDR3 has 13 residues. CDR3 protein: CSVVGQESYEQYF.

This chain uses TRBV19 with TRBJ2-7; with no DNA, the TCRdb D assignment of TRBD1 cannot be verified. This CDR3 is 13 amino acids long. The germline V gene encodes CDR1 LNHDA and CDR2 SQIVND (reference sequence). The CDR3 reads CASSPDRTYEQYF.